The 21 T cell receptor beta chains presented below share a single source sample, sequenced in a study of blood T cell repertoires in COVID-19. Produced via immunoSEQ multiplex PCR; TCRdb's table is partial and in-frame only. The table has about 100,000 clones, 80% to 95% seen once; the top ten hold roughly 0.99%. Material for sequencing was peripheral blood. The receptor set was obtained from a man aged 55 to 70 with acute or convalescent COVID-19.

V and J are TRBV10-3 and TRBJ2-2; 8 nucleotides align to TRBD1. The germline gives CDR1 ENHRY, CDR2 SYGVKD. Trimming at V came to 2 bases and at J to 2 bases, leaving 1 base not matched to a gene. The CDR3 is made up of 15 amino acids. This CDR3 reads CAISEGQGNTGELFF. CDR3 DNA: TGTGCCATCAGTGAGGGACAGGGAAACACCGGGGAGCTGTTTTTT.

This chain connects TRBV7-9 to TRBJ1-1; D is perhaps TRBD1 (5 bases). The CDR3 length is 15 residues. Germline lookup yields CDR1 SEHNR and CDR2 FQNEAQ (reference sequence). V lost 3 bases, J lost 0 bases, and 11 bases lay in between. CDR3: CASSFTGTLNTEAFF. CDR3 sequence (DNA): TGTGCCAGCAGCTTCACCGGGACTTTGAACACTGAAGCTTTCTTT.

The rearrangement uses TRBV11-2 and TRBJ1-2, with 8 bases identical to TRBD1. Germline loops: CDR1 SGHAT, CDR2 FQNNGV. With 5 bases clipped from V and 5 bases from J, the junction kept 13 bases outside the gene matches. The CDR3 totals 16 residues. In DNA form, the CDR3 reads TGTGCCAGCAGCCTTCCCGGACAGGGACGCCTTTATGGCTACACCTTC. Protein: CASSLPGQGRLYGYTF. Combining the CDR3 with reference TRBV11-2 and TRBJ1-2 gives the whole variable domain EAGVAQSPRYKIIEKRQSVAFWCNPISGHATLYWYQQILGQGPKLLIQFQNNGVVDDSQLPKDRFSAERLKGVDSTLKIQPAKLEDSAVYLCASSLPGQGRLYGYTFGSGTRLTVV.

The chain recombines TRBV7-2 with TRBJ1-5, with a possible D match to TRBD1 (6 bases). The germline V and J ends were trimmed by 4 bases and 3 bases, with 10 bases remaining between them. Germline V CDR1 and CDR2: SGHTA, FQGNSA. This CDR3 spans 14 amino acids. CDR3 coding DNA: TGTGCCAGCAGCTCGGACAGCTACAATCAGCCCCAGCATTTT. It is translated as CASSSDSYNQPQHF.

The gene calls are TRBV6-1 and TRBJ1-5; D not certain. The germline gives CDR1 MNHNS, CDR2 SASEGT. V was pared by 2 bases and J by 0 bases, with 11 bases between. This CDR3 contains 16 residues. The CDR3 loop is CASSEWWADSNQPQHF. The CDR3 DNA reads as TGTGCCAGCAGTGAATGGTGGGCAGATAGCAATCAGCCCCAGCATTTT.

The CDR3, as DNA: TGCGCCAGCAGCTTGGGTGGGAGGCCTACCGGGGAGCTGTTTTTT. This codes for CASSLGGRPTGELFF. This chain uses TRBV5-1 with TRBJ2-2, with a tentative D call TRBD2 (6 bases). CDR3 size: 15 residues. The V gene's germline CDR1 is SGHRS and CDR2 YFSETQ. V was pared by 0 bases and J by 5 bases, with 11 bases between.

This chain links TRBV9 with TRBJ1-2; perhaps TRBD1 as D (5 bases). The CDR3 is 16 amino acids. The ends were cut back, 0 bases at V and 4 bases at J, with 16 bases in the middle. Per germline, CDR1 SGDLS and CDR2 YYNGEE. The CDR3 DNA sequence: TGTGCCAGCAGCGTAGAGTTAGGGGTGAGAGGCTATGGCTACACCTTC. The encoded protein is CASSVELGVRGYGYTF.

The chain has TRBV11-3 and TRBJ2-1, with TRBD2 as a possible D gene (6 bases). The CDR3 covers 15 residues. Trimming removed 0 bases at V and 5 bases at J, with 11 bases between. In germline, CDR1 is SGHNT, CDR2 YENEEA. CDR3 sequence: CASSLEPASDNEQFF. CDR3 DNA: TGTGCCAGCAGCTTAGAACCCGCTAGCGACAATGAGCAGTTCTTC. Looking up the rest from reference TRBV11-3 and TRBJ2-1 gives the full variable domain: EAGVVQSPRYKIIEKKQPVAFWCNPISGHNTLYWYLQNLGQGPELLIRYENEEAVDDSQLPKDRFSAERLKGVDSTLKIQPAELGDSAVYLCASSLEPASDNEQFFGPGTRLTVL.

The J gene is TRBJ2-7, the V gene TRBV5-1; D not resolved. Between the trimmed V and J ends, which lost 0 bases and 0 bases, there was a span of 10 bases. The CDR3 is made up of 15 amino acids. Germline V CDR1 and CDR2: SGHRS, YFSETQ. The CDR3, as DNA: TGCGCCAGCAGCTTGGCCATAGCCAGCTCCTACGAGCAGTACTTC. Its protein product is CASSLAIASSYEQYF.

V gene TRBV7-9 combines with J gene TRBJ2-7, with 8 bases that match TRBD1. The germline V gene encodes CDR1 SEHNR and CDR2 FQNEAQ (reference sequence). Trimming removed 4 bases from V and 3 bases from J; junction bases left unmatched: 5. The length of the CDR3 is 14 residues. The CDR3 region has the DNA TGTGCCAGCAGCTCCGGGACAGGAAACTACGAGCAGTACTTC. This encodes CASSSGTGNYEQYF. Combining the CDR3 with reference TRBV7-9 and TRBJ2-7 gives the whole variable domain DTGVSQNPRHKITKRGQNVTFRCDPISEHNRLYWYRQTLGQGPEFLTYFQNEAQLEKSRLLSDRFSAERPKGSFSTLEIQRTEQGDSAMYLCASSSGTGNYEQYFGPGTRLTVT.

The V gene is TRBV28, the J gene TRBJ2-7, with a tentative D call TRBD1 (6 bases). V lost 6 bases and J 7 bases, leaving 22 bases between the germline ends. The germline gives CDR1 MDHEN, CDR2 SYDVKM. The CDR3 is made up of 15 amino acids. The CDR3 sequence is CASSSVRQDWGEQYV. In DNA, the CDR3 is TGTGCCAGCAGCTCGGTTCGACAGGACTGGGGAGAGCAGTACGTC.

The V gene is TRBV29-1, the J gene TRBJ1-1, with D possibly being TRBD1 (6 bases). The CDR3 is 13 residues long. The germline V gene has CDR1 SQVTM and CDR2 ANQGSEA. Trimming removed 5 bases from V and 4 bases from J, with 14 bases in between. The CDR3, as DNA: TGCAGCGTTACGTTACGAGGGGGCACTGAAGCTTTCTTT. This gives the protein CSVTLRGGTEAFF.

V is TRBV2 and J is TRBJ1-3, with TRBD1 matching over 11 bases. Germline CDR1 is SNHLY and CDR2 is FYNNEI. J gave up 0 bases and V 5 bases, and 3 bases lay outside the gene matches. The length of the CDR3 is 16 residues. CDR3 loop: CASSWDRGNSGNTIYF. CDR3 DNA: TGTGCCAGCAGTTGGGACAGGGGGAACTCTGGAAACACCATATATTTT.

The CDR3 DNA is TGTGCCAGCAGTCCCGGGACTAGGAGGTACGAGCAGTACTTC. Encoded protein: CASSPGTRRYEQYF. The J gene is TRBJ2-7, the V gene TRBV6-5; 8 nucleotides line up with TRBD2. The germline gives CDR1 MNHEY, CDR2 SVGAGI. J lost 4 bases, V lost 5 bases, and 7 bases had no gene match. This CDR3 is 14 amino acids long.

CDR3 bases: TGCAGCGTTGATCCGGGACTAGCGGGAGGGGCGGGGCAGTTCTTC. It translates to CSVDPGLAGGAGQFF. The chain has TRBV29-1 and TRBJ2-1; the match to TRBD2 covers 16 bases. The CDR3 extends over 15 amino acids. Germline V gene lookup returns CDR1 SQVTM and CDR2 ANQGSEA. V shed 3 bases and J 12 bases; nucleotides not matched to a gene: 8.

The V gene is TRBV5-1, the J gene TRBJ1-4; 7 bases fit TRBD1. CDR1 and CDR2 (germline): SGHRS, YFSETQ. This CDR3 comprises 15 residues. V was clipped by 4 bases and J by 4 bases; unmatched bases: 7. This CDR3 is CASSPRQGLNEKLFF. The CDR3 nucleotides read TGCGCCAGCAGCCCCCGACAGGGCCTTAATGAAAAACTGTTTTTT.

The chain uses TRBV19 and TRBJ2-5; D is possibly TRBD1 (5 bases). Looked up from germline, CDR1 is LNHDA and CDR2 is SQIVND (reference sequence). V was clipped by 2 bases and J by 5 bases, with 15 bases between them. The length of the CDR3 is 15 residues. CDR3 sequence reads: CASSIPSRGSETQYF. The CDR3 region has the DNA TGTGCCAGTAGTATACCCAGTAGGGGATCGGAGACCCAGTACTTC.

The chain recombines TRBV30 with TRBJ1-1; D not certain. CDR3 length: 13 amino acids. Trimming took off 2 bases at V and 3 bases at J, with 10 bases between the two ends. Germline lookup yields CDR1 GTSNPN and CDR2 SVGIG (reference sequence). CDR3 in DNA: TGTGCCTGGAGTCTCCAGATCTACACTGAAGCTTTCTTT. It specifies CAWSLQIYTEAFF.

The rearrangement uses TRBV10-3 and TRBJ2-2; TRBD2 agrees at 13 bases. This CDR3 is 16 amino acids long. Germline-derived CDR1 and CDR2 are ENHRY and SYGVKD. The V segment lost 4 bases and the J segment 9 bases; nucleotides outside the gene matches: 8. CDR3 region: CAISADGTSGTRELFF. The CDR3 DNA is TGTGCCATCAGTGCCGACGGGACTAGCGGGACCCGGGAGCTGTTTTTT.

This clone was observed a single time. V is TRBV15 and J is TRBJ2-7; no reliable D call. Trimming stripped 0 bases from V and 2 bases from J, with 11 bases between. This CDR3 has 15 residues. The germline gives CDR1 LNHNV, CDR2 YYDKDF (reference sequence). This CDR3 is CATSRDLMAAYEQYF. CDR3 nucleotide sequence: TGTGCCACCAGCAGAGATCTGATGGCCGCCTACGAGCAGTACTTC.

CDR3 nucleotides: TGCGCCAGCAGCTTGGCGGGCGGGAGAAGCACAGATACGCAGTATTTT. Translated, it gives CASSLAGGRSTDTQYF. The gene calls are TRBV5-1 and TRBJ2-3; TRBD2 agrees at 7 bases. The germline V gene encodes CDR1 SGHRS and CDR2 YFSETQ. The CDR3 has 16 amino acids. Trimming took 0 bases from V and 0 from J; bases not matched to a gene: 4. The full variable domain, with the rest looked up from reference TRBV5-1 and TRBJ2-3, is KAGVTQTPRYLIKTRGQQVTLSCSPISGHRSVSWYQQTPGQGLQFLFEYFSETQRNKGNFPGRFSGRQFSNSRSEMNVSTLELGDSALYLCASSLAGGRSTDTQYFGPGTRLTVL.